The present T cell receptor (beta chain) was sequenced within a study of T cells in Graves' hyperthyroidism and ophthalmopathy. Germline CDR1 and CDR2: SNHLY and FYNNEI. The CDR3 runs to 15 residues. With 2 bases removed from V and 7 bases from J, the gap between germline ends came to 12 bases. RNA transcripts provided the source from which TCR beta CDR3 regions were amplified. First-round RT-PCR with HTBI primers amplified the TCR CDR3 region. A single record per CDR3 protein comes from TCRdb applying MiXCR to the multiplex PCR reads. The data show roughly 570,000 distinct CDR3 sequences, about a sixth seen once. A patient was excluded if there was uncontrolled infection, other autoimmune disease, pregnancy or lactation. This clonotype was detected only a few times. What it recognizes is unknown. Overall study findings and caveats: Most expanded thyroid clonotypes above 0.001 recurred in blood.

The sequencing sample was made of blood. J is TRBJ1-6 and V is TRBV2, with a tentative D call TRBD1 (6 bases). The TCR comes from a woman in her 30s with Graves' hyperthyroidism. The CDR3 is CASSETGHRNSPLHF. In DNA form, the CDR3 reads TGTGCCAGCAGTGAAACGGGACATAGGAATTCACCCCTCCACTTT.